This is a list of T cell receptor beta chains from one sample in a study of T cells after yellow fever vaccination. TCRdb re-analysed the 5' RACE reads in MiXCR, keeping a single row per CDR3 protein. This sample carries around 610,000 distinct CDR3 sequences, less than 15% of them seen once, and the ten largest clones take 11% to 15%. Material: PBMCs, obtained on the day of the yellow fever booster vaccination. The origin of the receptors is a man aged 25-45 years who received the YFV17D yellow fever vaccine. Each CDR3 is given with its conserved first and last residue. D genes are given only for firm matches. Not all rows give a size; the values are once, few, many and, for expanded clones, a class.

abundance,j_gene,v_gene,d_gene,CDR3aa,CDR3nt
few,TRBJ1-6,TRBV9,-,CASSVAPSGNNSPLHF,TGTGCCAGCAGCGTAGCCCCCTCGGGCAATAATTCACCCCTCCACTTT
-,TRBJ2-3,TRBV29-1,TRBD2,CSAASGSSTDTQYF,TGCAGCGCCGCTAGCGGTTCTAGCACAGATACGCAGTATTTT
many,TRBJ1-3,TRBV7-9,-,CASSSHWGDVEADTIYF,TGTGCCAGCAGCTCCCACTGGGGGGACGTTGAGGCGGACACCATATATTTT
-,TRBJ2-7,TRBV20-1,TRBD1,CSGARQGRSYEQYF,TGCAGTGGGGCGAGACAGGGGAGGTCCTACGAGCAGTACTTC
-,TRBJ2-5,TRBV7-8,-,CASSRTNIARYF,TGTGCCAGCAGCCGAACTAATATCGCTAGGTACTTC
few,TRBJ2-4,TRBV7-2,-,CASSRRQGGADIQYF,TGTGCCAGCAGTCGGAGGCAAGGGGGGGCAGACATTCAGTACTTC
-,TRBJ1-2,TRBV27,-,CASSLIRGGSYTF,TGTGCCAGCAGTTTAATCCGCGGGGGGAGCTACACCTTC
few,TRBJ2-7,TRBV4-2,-,CASSQDRAGTYEQYF,TGTGCCAGCAGCCAAGATCGTGCAGGGACCTACGAGCAGTACTTC
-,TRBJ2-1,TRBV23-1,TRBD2,CASSPPGGWGQFF,TGCGCCAGCAGTCCCCCGGGGGGATGGGGGCAGTTCTTC
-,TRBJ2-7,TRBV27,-,CASSNTKVAYEQYF,TGTGCCAGCAGCAACACGAAGGTAGCCTACGAGCAGTACTTC
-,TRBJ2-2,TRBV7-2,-,CASSQGHTGELFF,TGTGCCAGCAGCCAGGGACACACCGGGGAGCTGTTTTTT
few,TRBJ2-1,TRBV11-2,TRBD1,CASSQRQGPENEQFF,TGTGCCAGCAGCCAAAGACAGGGGCCGGAGAATGAGCAGTTCTTC
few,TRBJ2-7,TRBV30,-,CAWSVGAGRLDEQYF,TGTGCCTGGAGTGTAGGTGCAGGGAGACTCGACGAGCAGTACTTC
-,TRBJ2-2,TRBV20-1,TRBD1,CSAARQGYTGELFF,TGCAGTGCTGCCCGACAGGGGTACACCGGGGAGCTGTTTTTT
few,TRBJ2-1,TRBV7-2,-,CASSSPDLGRYEQFF,TGTGCCAGCAGCTCCCCCGACTTGGGCCGGTATGAGCAGTTCTTC
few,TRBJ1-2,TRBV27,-,CASSLNRAGPYGYTF,TGTGCCAGCAGTTTAAATCGGGCAGGGCCGTATGGCTACACCTTC
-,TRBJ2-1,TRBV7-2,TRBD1,CASSSGGPARNEQFF,TGTGCCAGCAGCTCAGGGGGCCCGGCGAGGAATGAGCAGTTCTTC
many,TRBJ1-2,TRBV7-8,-,CASSMTGVGYGYTF,TGTGCCAGCAGCATGACTGGTGTGGGATATGGCTACACCTTC
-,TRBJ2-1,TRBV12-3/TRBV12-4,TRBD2,CASSFGTLAGYNEQFF,TGTGCCAGCAGTTTTGGGACACTAGCGGGGTACAATGAGCAGTTCTTC
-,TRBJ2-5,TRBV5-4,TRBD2,CASSLAAGTSGRFGQTQYF,TGTGCCAGCAGCTTAGCCGCCGGGACTAGCGGGAGGTTTGGCCAGACCCAGTACTTC
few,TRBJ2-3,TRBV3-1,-,CASSQVNGGIPTDTQYF,TGTGCCAGCAGCCAAGTGAATGGCGGGATCCCCACAGATACGCAGTATTTT
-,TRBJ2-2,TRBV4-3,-,CASSQDRVGAANTGELFF,TGCGCCAGCAGCCAAGATCGTGTGGGGGCGGCGAACACCGGGGAGCTGTTTTTT
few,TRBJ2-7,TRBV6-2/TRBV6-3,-,CASMREGFRPYEQYF,TGTGCCAGCATGCGGGAAGGATTTCGCCCGTACGAGCAGTACTTC
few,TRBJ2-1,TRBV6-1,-,CASSGRMDPYNEQFF,TGTGCCAGCAGTGGGAGGATGGACCCCTACAATGAGCAGTTCTTC
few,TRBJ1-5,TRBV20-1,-,CSARAGGMLNQPQHF,TGCAGTGCTAGAGCGGGAGGGATGCTTAATCAGCCCCAGCATTTT
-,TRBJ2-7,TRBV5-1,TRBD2,CASPLYHASGSRYEQYF,TGCGCCAGCCCCCTCTACCATGCTAGCGGGAGTCGGTACGAGCAGTACTTC
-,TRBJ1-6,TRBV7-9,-,CASSSAANRISPLHF,TGTGCCAGCAGCTCGGCGGCCAATCGGATTAGTCCCCTCCACTTT
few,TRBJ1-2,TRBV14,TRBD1,CASSVDRGIGYTF,TGTGCCAGCAGTGTGGACAGGGGAATTGGCTACACCTTC
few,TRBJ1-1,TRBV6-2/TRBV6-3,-,CASSYTNMPGVLNTEAFF,TGTGCCAGCAGTTACACTAACATGCCCGGGGTCTTGAACACTGAAGCTTTCTTT
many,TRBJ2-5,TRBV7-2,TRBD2,CASSLGTSGRAIETQYF,TGTGCCAGCAGCTTGGGGACTAGCGGGAGGGCCATCGAGACCCAGTACTTC
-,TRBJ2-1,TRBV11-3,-,CASRYATGNEQFF,TGTGCCAGCAGATACGCTACCGGGAATGAGCAGTTCTTC
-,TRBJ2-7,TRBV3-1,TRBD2,CASSQEAGIPSQYF,TGTGCCAGCAGCCAAGAAGCGGGAATTCCGTCGCAGTACTTC
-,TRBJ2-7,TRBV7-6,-,CASSLANRASSEQYF,TGTGCCAGCAGCTTAGCGAACAGGGCTTCTTCTGAGCAGTACTTC
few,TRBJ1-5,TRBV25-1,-,CASSEPSYSNQPQHF,TGTGCCAGCAGTGAACCTTCTTATAGCAATCAGCCCCAGCATTTT
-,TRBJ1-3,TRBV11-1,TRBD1,CASSPGTVRWGSGNTIYF,TGTGCCAGCAGCCCCGGGACAGTTCGTTGGGGCTCTGGAAACACCATATATTTT
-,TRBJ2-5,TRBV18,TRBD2,CASSPKTSGYQETQYF,TGTGCCAGCTCACCGAAAACTAGCGGGTATCAAGAGACCCAGTACTTC
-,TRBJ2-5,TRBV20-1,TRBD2,CSAGLAGVWQETQYF,TGCAGTGCGGGACTAGCGGGAGTATGGCAAGAGACCCAGTACTTC
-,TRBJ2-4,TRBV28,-,CASSTQLRNIQYF,TGTGCCAGCAGTACCCAGCTTCGGAACATTCAGTACTTC
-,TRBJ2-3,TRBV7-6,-,CASSSPRADTQYF,TGTGCCAGCAGCTCCCCCAGGGCAGATACGCAGTATTTT
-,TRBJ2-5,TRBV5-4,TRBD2,CAIQAGGGETQYF,TGTGCCATACAAGCGGGAGGAGGAGAGACCCAGTACTTC
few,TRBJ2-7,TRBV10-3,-,CAISESTNYEQYF,TGTGCCATCAGTGAGTCGACCAACTACGAGCAGTACTTC
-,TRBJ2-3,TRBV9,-,CASSVPGTDTQYF,TGTGCCAGCAGCGTACCGGGGACAGATACGCAGTATTTT
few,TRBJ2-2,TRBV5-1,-,CASSLAAENTGELFF,TGCGCCAGCAGCTTGGCCGCAGAGAACACCGGGGAGCTGTTTTTT
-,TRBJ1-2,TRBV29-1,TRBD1,CSVKAPTGTGGVGYTF,TGCAGCGTCAAGGCCCCAACCGGGACAGGGGGCGTTGGCTACACCTTC
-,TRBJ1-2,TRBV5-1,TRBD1,CASSLESANRGYGYTF,TGCGCCAGCAGCTTGGAATCCGCCAACAGGGGCTATGGCTACACCTTC
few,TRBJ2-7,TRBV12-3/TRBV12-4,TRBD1,CASSPSGQGTYEQYF,TGTGCCAGCAGTCCCTCGGGACAGGGTACCTACGAGCAGTACTTC
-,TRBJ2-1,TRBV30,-,CAWSDPRGRSGEQFF,TGTGCCTGGAGCGACCCGAGGGGAAGGAGCGGTGAGCAGTTCTTC
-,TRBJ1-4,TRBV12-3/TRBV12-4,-,CASCRGANEKLFF,TGTGCCAGCTGTCGGGGAGCTAATGAAAAACTGTTTTTT
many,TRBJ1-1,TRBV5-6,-,CASSLVETEAFF,TGTGCCAGCAGCTTGGTTGAGACTGAAGCTTTCTTT
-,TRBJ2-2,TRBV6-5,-,CASSYPADTGELFF,TGTGCCAGCAGTTACCCAGCAGATACCGGGGAGCTGTTTTTT
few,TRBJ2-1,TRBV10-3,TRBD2,CAISAVAGNEQFF,TGTGCCATCAGTGCGGTAGCGGGAAATGAGCAGTTCTTC
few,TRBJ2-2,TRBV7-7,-,CASSPLRVSPSGELFF,TGTGCCAGCAGCCCACTCAGGGTTAGCCCCAGCGGGGAGCTGTTTTTT
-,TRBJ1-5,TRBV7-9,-,CASSLGASGNQPQHF,TGTGCCAGCAGCCTAGGGGCTTCGGGCAATCAGCCCCAGCATTTT